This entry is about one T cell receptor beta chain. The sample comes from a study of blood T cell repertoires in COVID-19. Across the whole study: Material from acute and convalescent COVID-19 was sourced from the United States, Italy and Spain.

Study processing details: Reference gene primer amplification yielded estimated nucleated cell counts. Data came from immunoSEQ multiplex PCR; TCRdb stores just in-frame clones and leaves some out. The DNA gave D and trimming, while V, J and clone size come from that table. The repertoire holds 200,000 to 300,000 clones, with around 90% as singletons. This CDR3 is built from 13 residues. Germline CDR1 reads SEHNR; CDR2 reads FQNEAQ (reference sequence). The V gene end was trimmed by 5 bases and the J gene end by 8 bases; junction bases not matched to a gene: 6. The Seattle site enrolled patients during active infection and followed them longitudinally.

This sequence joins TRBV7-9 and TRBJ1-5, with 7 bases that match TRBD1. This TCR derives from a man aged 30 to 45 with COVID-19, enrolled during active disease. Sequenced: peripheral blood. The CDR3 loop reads CASSEGQLKPQHF. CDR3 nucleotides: TGTGCCAGCAGCGAGGGACAGCTAAAGCCCCAGCATTTT.